Shown below are 19 T cell receptor beta chains from a single sample sequenced in a study of PD-L1 blockade in urothelial cancer. Clones were sequenced by immunoSEQ multiplex PCR, and TCRdb holds only the in-frame ones, with some missing. There are roughly 47,000 clones in the sample; approximately 79% occur only once, and about 10% lies in the top ten. Time point denoted: pretreatment peripheral blood. The specimen was PBMCs, collected around atezolizumab (anti-PD-L1) treatment. These receptor sequences come from a man in his 70s with urothelial cancer.

This clone was found once. This sequence joins TRBV7-9 and TRBJ2-1; 11 bases align to TRBD2. Germline V gene lookup returns CDR1 SEHNR and CDR2 FQNEAQ (reference sequence). With 4 bases clipped from V and 7 bases from J, the junction kept 6 bases outside the gene matches. This CDR3 has 15 amino acids. The DNA of the CDR3 is TGTGCCAGCAGCTATACTAGCGGGAGAGGGAATGAGCAGTTCTTC. As protein: CASSYTSGRGNEQFF.

This rearrangement joins TRBV2 to TRBJ2-1; TRBD1 is a possible D gene (6 bases). Germline V gives CDR1 SNHLY, CDR2 FYNNEI. This CDR3 is built from 15 residues. The V end was cut by 7 bases, the J end by 5 bases, with 18 bases between. This chain's CDR3 is CASTMTGGSHNEQFF. CDR3 bases: TGTGCCAGCACCATGACAGGTGGATCTCACAATGAGCAGTTCTTC.

CDR3: CASSPTGSRQETQYF. For the CDR3, the DNA is TGTGCCAGCAGCCCGACCGGGAGCAGGCAAGAGACCCAGTACTTC. V is TRBV5-4 and J is TRBJ2-5; D is perhaps TRBD2 (6 bases). CDR3 length: 15 amino acids. Germline V gives CDR1 SGHNT, CDR2 YYREEE (reference sequence). Trimming pared 4 bases from V and 2 bases from J, leaving 15 bases between.

The genes are TRBV5-1 and TRBJ2-5, with D tentatively TRBD2 (5 bases). Per the germline V gene, CDR1 is SGHRS and CDR2 is YFSETQ. The CDR3 has 13 residues. V was clipped by 0 bases and J by 5 bases, with 8 bases between them. In nucleotides, the CDR3 is TGCGCCAGCAGCTTGGGGGAGAGGGAGACCCAGTACTTC. Residues: CASSLGERETQYF.

The chain carries TRBV19 and TRBJ2-7; 7 bases line up with TRBD1. The J segment lost 3 bases and the V segment lost 5 bases, leaving 10 bases of the junction unmatched. Per germline, CDR1 LNHDA and CDR2 SQIVND (reference sequence). This CDR3 region has 15 residues. CDR3: CASSSPGQTRYEQYF. The CDR3 DNA is TGTGCCAGTAGTTCCCCGGGACAGACACGCTACGAGCAGTACTTC.

The chain employs TRBV27 and TRBJ2-7; the D gene is possibly TRBD2 (5 bases). V was trimmed by 5 bases and J by 3 bases, leaving 8 bases between them. Germline V gene data show CDR1 as MNHEY and CDR2 as SMNVEV (reference sequence). The CDR3 covers 12 residues. DNA of the CDR3: TGTGCCAGCAGTGGGAGAAACTACGAGCAGTACTTC. Translated, it gives CASSGRNYEQYF.

The chain uses TRBV11-3 and TRBJ2-1; 12 bases map to TRBD2. The CDR3 is 16 amino acids. CDR1 is SGHNT, CDR2 YENEEA, per germline. J lost 4 bases, V lost 3 bases, and 4 bases had no gene match. For the CDR3, the DNA is TGTGCCAGCAGCTTGTCTAGCGGGGGGGCGTACAATGAGCAGTTCTTC. This sequence encodes CASSLSSGGAYNEQFF.

This chain uses TRBV19 with TRBJ1-2; TRBD1 agrees at 7 bases. Germline V gene lookup returns CDR1 LNHDA and CDR2 SQIVND (reference sequence). The CDR3 spans 16 residues. V gave up 6 bases and J gave up 8 bases; unmatched junction bases: 18. CDR3 nucleotide sequence: TGTGCCAGTAGACAAGGAGAGGGGGCGCTTTTTGGAGGCTACACCTTC. Its translation is CASRQGEGALFGGYTF. Filled out from reference TRBV19 and TRBJ1-2, the complete variable domain reads DGGITQSPKYLFRKEGQNVTLSCEQNLNHDAMYWYRQDPGQGLRLIYYSQIVNDFQKGDIAEGYSVSREKKESFPLTVTSAQKNPTAFYLCASRQGEGALFGGYTFGSGTRLTVV.

J is TRBJ2-5 and V is TRBV5-1, with 13 bases matching TRBD2. The CDR3 is made up of 16 amino acids. The V and J ends lost 3 bases and 5 bases, in that order; junction bases with no gene match: 7. Germline values: CDR1 SGHRS, CDR2 YFSETQ. The CDR3 loop reads CASSSGLAGEGETQYF. The CDR3 DNA follows: TGCGCCAGCAGCTCCGGACTAGCGGGAGAAGGGGAGACCCAGTACTTC.

The V call is TRBV19, the J call TRBJ1-5, with 7 bases lining up with TRBD1. This CDR3 region has 14 residues. The V segment lost 5 bases and the J segment 1 base; nucleotides outside the gene matches: 2. The germline gives CDR1 LNHDA, CDR2 SQIVND (reference sequence). The CDR3 region is CASSVQGSNQPQHF. Written as DNA, the CDR3 is TGTGCCAGTAGTGTACAGGGGAGCAATCAGCCCCAGCATTTT.

The rearrangement links TRBV29-1 to TRBJ1-2, with D maybe TRBD1 (6 bases). The CDR3 length is 12 residues. Trimming took 5 bases from V and 2 from J, leaving 9 bases between them. The germline CDR1 and CDR2 sequences are SQVTM and ANQGSEA. CDR3 in amino acids: CSVNDRNYGYTF. The CDR3 DNA reads TGCAGCGTTAACGACAGGAACTATGGCTACACCTTC.

As DNA, the CDR3 is TGTGCCAGCAGCCCCGGGACAGGGGGCGAGCAGTACTTC. As protein: CASSPGTGGEQYF. The chain recombines TRBV11-3 with TRBJ2-7, with 11 nucleotides matching TRBD1. The CDR3 is 13 residues long. V was clipped by 5 bases and J by 6 bases; unmatched bases: 3. CDR1 is SGHNT and CDR2 is YENEEA in the germline V gene.

The gene calls are TRBV19 and TRBJ1-5; 9 bases map to TRBD1. CDR3 length: 16 residues. After removal of 3 bases from V and 5 bases from J, the junction contained 8 bases not matched to a gene. Germline V lookup: CDR1 LNHDA, CDR2 SQIVND (reference sequence). CDR3 residues: CASSIRDREGDQPQHF. The DNA of the CDR3 is TGTGCCAGTAGTATCCGGGACAGGGAGGGGGATCAGCCCCAGCATTTT.

The chain carries TRBV14 and TRBJ1-2; TRBD1 matches 8 bases. CDR3 length: 16 amino acids. Germline V gene data show CDR1 as SGHDN and CDR2 as FVKESK. V dropped 3 bases and J dropped 5; count of bases not matched to a gene: 11. The CDR3 sequence is CASSQYTGGVMYGYTF. The CDR3, as DNA: TGTGCCAGCAGCCAGTACACAGGGGGAGTAATGTATGGCTACACCTTC.

The V call is TRBV19, the J call TRBJ2-1, with 7 bases lining up with TRBD2. The trim removed 4 bases at V and 4 bases at J, leaving 7 bases unmatched. Per germline, CDR1 LNHDA and CDR2 SQIVND (reference sequence). The CDR3 loop spans 15 amino acids. The CDR3 reads CASSTGGWAYNEQFF. DNA of the CDR3: TGTGCCAGTAGTACCGGGGGGTGGGCTTACAATGAGCAGTTCTTC.

The CDR3 DNA reads as TGTGCCAGCAGCTTGGAGCTAACAGGGTATGGCTACACCTTC. The encoded protein is CASSLELTGYGYTF. This rearrangement joins TRBV5-4 to TRBJ1-2; possibly TRBD1 for D (6 bases). The CDR3 covers 14 residues. CDR1 SGHNT and CDR2 YYREEE come from the germline V gene (reference sequence). Trimming took off 0 bases at V and 5 bases at J, with 11 bases between the two ends.

The chain has TRBV5-1 and TRBJ2-7, with 13 nucleotides matching TRBD2. The CDR3 is 21 residues long. Germline V CDR1 and CDR2: SGHRS, YFSETQ. V was pared by 4 bases and J by 0 bases, with 19 bases of the junction left unmatched. In DNA form, the CDR3 reads TGCGCCAGCAGCGTGGGCAGGTCCGGGACTAGCGGGGTTCCCACCTCCTACGAGCAGTACTTC. As protein: CASSVGRSGTSGVPTSYEQYF.

The chain joins TRBV28 to TRBJ2-5; tentative D call: TRBD1 (5 bases). The length of the CDR3 is 15 residues. Germline CDR1 is MDHEN and CDR2 is SYDVKM. V was shortened by 10 bases and J by 0 bases, with 18 bases between the two germline ends. CDR3 loop: CATLTPTDNQETQYF. The CDR3 DNA sequence: TGTGCCACCCTTACCCCGACAGACAACCAAGAGACCCAGTACTTC.

The chain employs TRBV14 and TRBJ2-1; the match to TRBD2 covers 9 bases. The germline V gene encodes CDR1 SGHDN and CDR2 FVKESK. The CDR3 extends over 16 amino acids. J gave up 8 bases and V 4 bases, and 12 bases lay outside the gene matches. The CDR3 DNA sequence: TGTGCCAGCAGCCTTTATAGCGGGAGAAGGTTCGATGAGCAGTTCTTC. It is translated as CASSLYSGRRFDEQFF.